This T cell receptor (beta chain) is drawn from a study of CD8 T cells in Susac syndrome. The RNA, roughly 0.5 to 1 ug, was put through reverse transcription using random hexamers. Amplification of TCR beta CDR3 used immunoSEQ multiplex PCR across 54 Vbeta and 13 Jbeta. From the immunoSEQ multiplex PCR reads, TCRdb called clonotypes with MiXCR, one entry per CDR3 protein. The sample contains about 85,000 distinct CDR3 sequences, roughly 94% of which appear only once. Findings and limits, study-wide: Susac-specific public clones found in total CD8+ repertoires numbered 15 to 20, and those in CD8+ TEMRA repertoires numbered 4 to 6.

TCR beta sequences were obtained from blood CD8+ and CD4+ T cells. On this clonotype: The antigen is unknown.

This TCR derives from a human donor with Susac syndrome. The sample was CD8+ T cells from PBMCs.

CDR3 nucleotides: TGTGCCAGCAGCCAAGATACCCAGGTCCCCTACGAGCAGTACTTC. Its translation: CASSQDTQVPYEQYF. The rearrangement joins TRBV3-1 to TRBJ2-7, with D unclear. The CDR3 loop spans 15 amino acids. Germline V gene data show CDR1 as LGHDT and CDR2 as YNNKEL (reference sequence). Deletions cut 0 bases from V and 2 bases from J, with 11 bases between.